This TCR beta chain was documented in a study of cytomegalovirus exposure and HLA in healthy donors. Whole-study context: Some 180 million T cells yielded over 90 million unique TCR beta sequences in earlier analysis. Whole-study results and caveats: Most TCR sequences showed up rarely, but some public TCRs showed up in many donors.

Germline values: CDR1 MGHRA, CDR2 YSYEKL. V dropped 2 bases and J dropped 6; count of bases not matched to a gene: 6. The CDR3 spans 14 residues. With 60 Vbeta and 13 Jbeta primers, the PCR was carried out. Generated by immunoSEQ multiplex PCR, the TCRdb table keeps only in-frame clones and is missing some. The sample holds approximately 100,000 clones, over 65% seen once. About this clone itself: Its matching antigen is unknown.

The sequenced sample was PBMCs. The clonotype comes from a woman between 40 and 55 years old in good health and CMV-seronegative. The rearrangement joins TRBV4-1 to TRBJ1-2; 7 bases are shared with TRBD1. The CDR3 nucleotides are TGCGCCAGCAGCCAAAAAGGGACAGCCGATGGCTACACCTTC. The encoded protein is CASSQKGTADGYTF.